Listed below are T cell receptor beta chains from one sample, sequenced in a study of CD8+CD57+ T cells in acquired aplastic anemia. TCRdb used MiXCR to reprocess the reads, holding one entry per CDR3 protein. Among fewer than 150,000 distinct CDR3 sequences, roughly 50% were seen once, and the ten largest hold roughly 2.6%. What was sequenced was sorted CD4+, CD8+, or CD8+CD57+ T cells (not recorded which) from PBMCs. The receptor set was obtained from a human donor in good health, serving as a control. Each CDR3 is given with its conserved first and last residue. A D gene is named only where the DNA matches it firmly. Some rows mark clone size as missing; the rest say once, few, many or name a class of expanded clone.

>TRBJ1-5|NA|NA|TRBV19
CASSQGRNQPQHF
TGTGCCAGTAGCCAGGGGCGCAATCAGCCCCAGCATTTT
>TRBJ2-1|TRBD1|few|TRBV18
CASQQTGTGGNNEQFF
TGTGCCAGCCAGCAGACCGGGACAGGGGGGAACAATGAGCAGTTCTTC
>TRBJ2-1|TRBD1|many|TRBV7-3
CASSPRTGAYNEQFF
TGTGCCAGCAGCCCTCGGACAGGCGCCTACAATGAGCAGTTCTTC
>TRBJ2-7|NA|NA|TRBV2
CASSEAYEQYF
TGTGCCAGCAGTGAGGCCTACGAGCAGTACTTC
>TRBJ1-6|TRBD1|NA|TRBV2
CASSEPDRENSPLHF
TGTGCCAGCAGTGAACCGGACAGGGAAAATTCACCCCTCCACTTT
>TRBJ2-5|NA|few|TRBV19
CASSPLVVSETQYF
TGTGCCAGTAGTCCCTTGGTAGTCTCGGAGACCCAGTACTTC
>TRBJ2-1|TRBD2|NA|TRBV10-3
CAISDPGLAINEQFF
TGTGCCATCAGTGATCCAGGACTAGCTATCAATGAGCAGTTCTTC
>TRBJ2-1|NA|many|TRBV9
CASSVSIAHYNEQFF
TGTGCCAGCAGCGTGAGTATAGCCCACTACAATGAGCAGTTCTTC
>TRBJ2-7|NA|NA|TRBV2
CASSTRGAGEQYF
TGTGCCAGCAGCACCCGGGGCGCCGGGGAGCAGTACTTC
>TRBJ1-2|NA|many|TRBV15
CATSRDPSGAGGYTF
TGTGCCACCAGCAGAGACCCCTCAGGGGCAGGTGGCTACACCTTC
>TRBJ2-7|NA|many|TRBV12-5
CASGGDKESGRYEQYF
TGTGCTAGTGGTGGAGACAAGGAGAGTGGGCGGTACGAGCAGTACTTC
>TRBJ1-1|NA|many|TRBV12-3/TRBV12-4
CASSLNSWDEAFF
TGTGCCAGCAGTTTAAATAGTTGGGATGAAGCTTTCTTT
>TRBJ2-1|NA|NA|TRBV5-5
CASSLQWGESGQFF
TGTGCCAGCAGCCTCCAGTGGGGGGAGAGCGGGCAGTTCTTC
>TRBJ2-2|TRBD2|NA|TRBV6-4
CASTHGGAQCAGELFF
TGTGCCAGCACTCACGGGGGGGCGCAATGTGCCGGGGAGCTGTTTTTT
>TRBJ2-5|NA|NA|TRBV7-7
CASSPTPPGGWNQETQHF
TGTGCCAGCAGTCCCACCCCCCCGGGGGGCTGGAACCAAGAGACCCAGCACTTC
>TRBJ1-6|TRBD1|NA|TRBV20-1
CSGTGVIGSPLHF
TGCAGCGGGACAGGGGTGATAGGATCACCCCTCCACTTT
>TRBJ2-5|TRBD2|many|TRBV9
CASSVRTSGEETQYF
TGTGCCAGCAGCGTTAGGACTAGCGGAGAAGAGACCCAGTACTTC